This is a list of T cell receptor beta chains from one sample in a study of T-cell memory formation after mild COVID-19. TCRdb called the 5' RACE reads again in MiXCR, with one record for every CDR3 protein. Among some 200,000 distinct CDR3 sequences listed, 20% to 25% were seen once. The sample consisted of PBMCs or a T cell subset sorted from them (not recorded which). These receptors were obtained from an adult woman who had mild COVID-19 (a few samples of this study predate the infection). Cell type and time point are not known. The CDR3 runs from the conserved cysteine through the conserved F or W. Fields, in order: clone size, V gene, J gene, D gene, CDR3 protein, CDR3 DNA. A D gene is named only where the DNA matches it firmly. The size of a clone is reported for some rows only, either as once, few or many, or as a class for expanded clones.

size: .; V: TRBV9; J: TRBJ1-2; D: TRBD1; CDR3: CASSPSYDDRAGGYTF; DNA: TGTGCCAGCAGCCCCTCCTACGATGACAGGGCAGGGGGCTACACCTTC
size: .; V: TRBV5-1; J: TRBJ2-7; D: .; CDR3: CASSLVAPFHYEQYF; DNA: TGCGCCAGCAGCTTGGTGGCACCCTTCCACTACGAGCAGTACTTC
size: few; V: TRBV7-8; J: TRBJ2-5; D: TRBD2; CDR3: CASSNRGSSGRAEETQYF; DNA: TGTGCCAGCAGCAACCGAGGGAGTAGCGGGAGGGCGGAAGAGACCCAGTACTTC
size: few; V: TRBV6-2/TRBV6-3; J: TRBJ2-1; D: .; CDR3: CASSYGLGLGEQFF; DNA: TGTGCCAGCAGTTACGGGTTGGGGTTGGGTGAGCAGTTCTTC
size: few; V: TRBV7-9; J: TRBJ2-5; D: .; CDR3: CASTLGLVVYQETQYF; DNA: TGTGCCAGCACCTTAGGTCTGGTCGTTTACCAAGAGACCCAGTACTTC
size: .; V: TRBV7-9; J: TRBJ1-1; D: .; CDR3: CASKRRGRDMNTEAFF; DNA: TGTGCCAGCAAAAGGAGGGGTCGAGACATGAACACTGAAGCTTTCTTT
size: .; V: TRBV11-2; J: TRBJ2-3; D: TRBD1; CDR3: CASSWTGTGAADTQYF; DNA: TGTGCCAGCAGCTGGACCGGGACAGGGGCAGCCGATACGCAGTATTTT
size: few; V: TRBV7-7; J: TRBJ2-1; D: .; CDR3: CASSLGNLEGFNEQFF; DNA: TGTGCCAGCAGCTTAGGCAACTTGGAGGGATTCAATGAGCAGTTCTTC
size: few; V: TRBV27; J: TRBJ2-1; D: .; CDR3: CASREGGHEQFF; DNA: TGTGCCAGCAGGGAAGGAGGTCATGAGCAGTTCTTC
size: once; V: TRBV4-3; J: TRBJ2-7; D: TRBD2; CDR3: CASSGTSGSPNDEQYF; DNA: TGCGCCAGCAGCGGGACTAGCGGGAGCCCCAACGACGAGCAGTACTTC
size: .; V: TRBV10-3; J: TRBJ2-7; D: .; CDR3: CAHGTGSTYEQYF; DNA: TGTGCCCACGGAACCGGTTCCACCTACGAGCAGTACTTC
size: .; V: TRBV16; J: TRBJ2-2; D: .; CDR3: CASSQWATYTGELFF; DNA: TGTGCCAGCAGCCAATGGGCGACTTACACCGGGGAGCTGTTTTTT
size: few; V: TRBV5-6; J: TRBJ2-5; D: TRBD1; CDR3: CASSFAGQGETQYF; DNA: TGTGCCAGCAGCTTCGCTGGACAGGGGGAGACCCAGTACTTC
size: few; V: TRBV7-9; J: TRBJ2-4; D: .; CDR3: CASRAEGGLAKNIQYF; DNA: TGTGCCAGCCGCGCGGAAGGGGGACTAGCCAAAAACATTCAGTACTTC
size: few; V: TRBV5-1; J: TRBJ1-1; D: .; CDR3: CASSLAGLIATEAFF; DNA: TGCGCCAGCAGCTTGGCGGGGCTAATAGCCACTGAAGCTTTCTTT
size: .; V: TRBV24-1; J: TRBJ2-5; D: TRBD1; CDR3: CATSTGTGNQETQYF; DNA: TGTGCCACCAGTACGGGGACAGGTAACCAAGAGACCCAGTACTTC